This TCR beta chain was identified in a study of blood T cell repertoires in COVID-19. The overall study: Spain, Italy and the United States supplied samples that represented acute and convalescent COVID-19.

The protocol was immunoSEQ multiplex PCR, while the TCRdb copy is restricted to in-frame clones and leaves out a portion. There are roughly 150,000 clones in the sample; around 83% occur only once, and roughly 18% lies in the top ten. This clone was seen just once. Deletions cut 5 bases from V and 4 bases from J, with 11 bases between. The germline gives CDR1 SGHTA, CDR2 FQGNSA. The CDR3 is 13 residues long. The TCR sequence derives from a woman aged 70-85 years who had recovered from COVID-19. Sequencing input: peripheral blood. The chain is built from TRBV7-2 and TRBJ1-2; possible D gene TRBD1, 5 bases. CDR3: CASSQVGGYGYTF. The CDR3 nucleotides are TGTGCCAGCAGCCAAGTGGGGGGCTATGGCTACACCTTC.